The rows below give T cell receptor beta chains drawn from one sample of a study of CD8 T cells in Susac syndrome. TCRdb re-called the immunoSEQ multiplex PCR reads through MiXCR, storing one row per CDR3 protein. The sample has some 200,000 distinct CDR3 sequences, just under 95% seen once. The sequencing sample was made of CD8+ T cells from PBMCs. The receptors originated from a human donor with Susac syndrome. Both conserved end residues are part of each CDR3. Each record gives: D gene, clone size, J gene, V gene, CDR3 protein, CDR3 DNA. A D gene is named only where the DNA matches it firmly. Size is omitted from some rows. Given values are once, few, many or a class for expanded clones.

TRBD1 | . | TRBJ2-5 | TRBV30 | CAWKPGQGFQETQYF | TGTGCCTGGAAACCCGGACAGGGCTTCCAAGAGACCCAGTACTTC
. | . | TRBJ2-5 | TRBV4-2 | CASSQDGLGETQYF | TGTGCCAGCAGCCAAGACGGTTTGGGGGAGACCCAGTACTTC
. | . | TRBJ1-4 | TRBV12-3/TRBV12-4 | CASSYPRDNEKLFF | TGTGCCAGCAGTTACCCGCGAGATAATGAAAAACTGTTTTTT
TRBD1 | . | TRBJ2-7 | TRBV4-1 | CASSQVGDREQYF | TGCGCCAGCAGCCAAGTCGGGGACAGAGAGCAGTACTTC
TRBD1 | . | TRBJ1-1 | TRBV28 | CASSLGIGTVLSNTEAFF | TGTGCCAGCAGTTTAGGAATCGGGACAGTGCTGAGCAACACTGAAGCTTTCTTT
. | . | TRBJ1-1 | TRBV7-9 | CASSFQLEAFF | TGTGCCAGCAGCTTCCAACTTGAAGCTTTCTTT
TRBD2 | once | TRBJ2-6 | TRBV6-5 | CASSWAGGPLSGANVLTF | TGTGCCAGCAGTTGGGCGGGAGGGCCGTTATCAGGGGCCAACGTCCTGACTTTC
. | . | TRBJ2-5 | TRBV5-4 | CASSLIGHPETQYF | TGTGCCAGCAGCTTGATTGGACACCCGGAGACCCAGTACTTC
TRBD1 | . | TRBJ2-7 | TRBV13 | CASSSRDRLSYEQYF | TGTGCCAGCAGCTCCCGGGACAGGCTCTCCTACGAGCAGTACTTC
. | few | TRBJ2-7 | TRBV9 | CASSVVSGGEQYF | TGTGCCAGCAGCGTGGTTTCCGGGGGCGAGCAGTACTTC
TRBD2 | once | TRBJ2-5 | TRBV11-2 | CASSRLTSGSQETQYF | TGTGCCAGCAGCCGCCTGACTAGCGGGAGCCAAGAGACCCAGTACTTC
TRBD1 | . | TRBJ1-6 | TRBV10-3 | CAIRGQGLNSPLHF | TGTGCCATCAGGGGACAGGGACTTAATTCACCCCTCCACTTT
TRBD2 | . | TRBJ2-7 | TRBV7-8 | CASSSFLAGATPGEQYF | TGTGCCAGCAGCTCCTTCCTAGCGGGAGCCACACCCGGCGAGCAGTACTTC
TRBD2 | . | TRBJ2-3 | TRBV6-2/TRBV6-3 | CASKELAGGTDTQYF | TGTGCCAGCAAGGAACTAGCGGGGGGTACAGATACGCAGTATTTT
. | . | TRBJ1-1 | TRBV30 | CAWDRNTEAFF | TGTGCCTGGGACAGGAACACTGAAGCTTTCTTT
. | . | TRBJ1-2 | TRBV29-1 | CSVEDRDGYTF | TGCAGCGTTGAAGATAGGGATGGCTACACCTTC
. | . | TRBJ2-5 | TRBV5-1 | CASSLGPPPGETQYF | TGCGCCAGCAGCTTGGGCCCCCCTCCAGGGGAGACCCAGTACTTC
. | . | TRBJ2-2 | TRBV6-6 | CASSSRGNTGELFF | TGTGCCAGCAGTTCCCGGGGGAACACCGGGGAGCTGTTTTTT
. | few | TRBJ2-7 | TRBV19 | CASSIGFLSYEQYF | TGTGCCAGTAGTATTGGGTTTCTCAGCTACGAGCAGTACTTC
. | . | TRBJ2-3 | TRBV19 | CASKGRSTDTQYF | TGTGCCAGTAAGGGACGGAGCACAGATACGCAGTATTTT
TRBD1 | once | TRBJ2-3 | TRBV27 | CASTLRGQGSPDTQYF | TGTGCCAGCACCCTCCGGGGACAGGGGAGTCCAGATACGCAGTATTTT
. | . | TRBJ2-7 | TRBV12-3/TRBV12-4 | CASRGTQSYEQYF | TGTGCCAGCAGAGGGACACAGTCCTACGAGCAGTACTTC
TRBD1 | . | TRBJ1-5 | TRBV19 | CASSNWDSNQPQHF | TGTGCCAGTAGTAACTGGGACAGTAATCAGCCCCAGCATTTT
. | . | TRBJ1-6 | TRBV30 | CAWSVPGAHSPLHF | TGTGCCTGGAGTGTACCTGGGGCGCACTCACCCCTCCACTTT
TRBD1 | . | TRBJ2-5 | TRBV12-3/TRBV12-4 | CASSSGQLQETQYF | TGTGCCAGCAGTTCGGGACAGCTCCAAGAGACCCAGTACTTC
. | . | TRBJ1-5 | TRBV20-1 | CSARQGSVGNQPQHF | TGCAGTGCTAGACAGGGTAGCGTTGGCAATCAGCCCCAGCATTTT
. | few | TRBJ1-5 | TRBV27 | CASSLTGVNQPQHF | TGTGCCAGCAGTCTAACAGGCGTCAATCAGCCCCAGCATTTT
TRBD2 | . | TRBJ2-7 | TRBV7-9 | CASSPRGVEQYF | TGTGCCAGCAGCCCCCGGGGGGTCGAGCAGTACTTC
TRBD1 | . | TRBJ2-1 | TRBV5-6 | CASSEGRGHEQFF | TGTGCCAGCAGCGAAGGAAGGGGGCATGAGCAGTTCTTC
. | . | TRBJ2-3 | TRBV5-6 | CASRDTFSTDTQYF | TGTGCCAGCCGGGACACCTTTAGCACAGATACGCAGTATTTT
TRBD2 | once | TRBJ2-7 | TRBV29-1 | CSATGGVLYEQYF | TGCAGCGCCACGGGAGGGGTGCTCTACGAGCAGTACTTC
TRBD2 | . | TRBJ2-1 | TRBV7-9 | CASSPPGLEGGNEQFF | TGTGCCAGCAGCCCCCCGGGACTAGAGGGGGGCAATGAGCAGTTCTTC
. | once | TRBJ1-2 | TRBV7-9 | CASSLQGRVNYGYTF | TGTGCCAGCAGCTTACAGGGCAGGGTCAACTATGGCTACACCTTC
TRBD1 | . | TRBJ2-2 | TRBV15 | CATSRTTGSGFHGELFF | TGTGCCACCAGCAGAACGACAGGGTCAGGTTTCCACGGGGAGCTGTTTTTT
. | few | TRBJ1-1 | TRBV19 | CASSPRGNTEAFF | TGTGCCAGTAGCCCCCGGGGGAACACTGAAGCTTTCTTT
. | few | TRBJ1-1 | TRBV7-9 | CASSLRAEAFF | TGTGCCAGCAGCTTAAGGGCAGAAGCTTTCTTT
. | . | TRBJ2-7 | TRBV2 | CASSVTGEQYF | TGTGCCAGCAGTGTGACAGGCGAGCAGTACTTC
TRBD2 | . | TRBJ2-3 | TRBV23-1 | CASRLGGGGGDTQYF | TGCGCCAGCCGCCTTGGGGGGGGAGGCGGAGATACGCAGTATTTT
. | . | TRBJ1-2 | TRBV5-1 | CASSPSFQGDGYTF | TGCGCCAGCAGTCCGTCCTTTCAGGGAGATGGCTACACCTTC
. | . | TRBJ2-2 | TRBV9 | CASSVGGGPTGELFF | TGTGCCAGCAGCGTAGGTGGCGGGCCTACCGGGGAGCTGTTTTTT
. | few | TRBJ1-1 | TRBV27 | CASSYGGPNTEAFF | TGTGCCAGCAGTTACGGGGGACCGAACACTGAAGCTTTCTTT
. | many | TRBJ2-7 | TRBV5-6 | CASSSSSYEQYF | TGTGCCAGCAGTTCCAGCTCCTACGAGCAGTACTTC
. | . | TRBJ2-3 | TRBV20-1 | CSAPYAGSSDTQYF | TGCAGTGCCCCATATGCGGGTTCCTCAGATACGCAGTATTTT
TRBD2 | . | TRBJ2-3 | TRBV27 | CASSFGASGSQDTQYF | TGTGCCAGCAGTTTTGGGGCTAGCGGCTCTCAAGATACGCAGTATTTT
. | once | TRBJ2-5 | TRBV7-9 | CASSPGHNIPTQETQYF | TGTGCCAGCAGCCCTGGACATAACATACCAACACAAGAGACCCAGTACTTC
. | . | TRBJ1-2 | TRBV25-1 | CASSQGDIMAGYTF | TGTGCCAGCAGTCAAGGGGACATCATGGCTGGCTACACCTTC
. | . | TRBJ1-3 | TRBV23-1 | CASSHGNEEYGNTIYF | TGCGCCAGCAGTCACGGAAACGAAGAGTACGGAAACACCATATATTTT
. | . | TRBJ1-6 | TRBV27 | CASTPEGMGSSPLHF | TGTGCCAGCACCCCCGAGGGGATGGGCAGTTCACCCCTCCACTTT
TRBD1 | few | TRBJ2-5 | TRBV5-6 | CASSRDSQETQYF | TGTGCCAGCAGCCGGGACAGCCAAGAGACCCAGTACTTC
TRBD2 | . | TRBJ2-3 | TRBV12-3/TRBV12-4 | CASSSWGLAEEGRDTQYF | TGTGCCAGCAGTTCTTGGGGACTAGCGGAAGAAGGGAGGGATACGCAGTATTTT